Below are 16 T cell receptor beta chains sequenced from a single sample in a study of blood T cell repertoires in COVID-19. Libraries were prepared by immunoSEQ multiplex PCR; TCRdb keeps only in-frame clonotypes and omits some of them. The table lists about 170,000 clones, about 88% of them singletons, with approximately 2.1% in the top ten. The sequencing sample was made of peripheral blood. Receptors originate from a man between 50 and 59 years old who had recovered from COVID-19.

The V call is TRBV28, the J call TRBJ1-5; TRBD1 agrees at 8 bases. There are 14 residues in the CDR3. CDR1 is MDHEN and CDR2 is SYDVKM in the germline V gene. The ends lost 5 bases at V and 6 bases at J; junction bases unmatched: 6. CDR3 DNA sequence: TGTGCCAGCAGTGTACAGGGGGTAGGTCAGCCCCAGCATTTT. Residues: CASSVQGVGQPQHF. Full variable domain (outside the CDR3, taken from reference TRBV28 and TRBJ1-5): DVKVTQSSRYLVKRTGEKVFLECVQDMDHENMFWYRQDPGLGLRLIYFSYDVKMKEKGDIPEGYSVSREKKERFSLILESASTNQTSMYLCASSVQGVGQPQHFGDGTRLSIL.

The table lists this clone with a few counts. The chain has TRBV19 and TRBJ1-5, with a tentative D call TRBD1 (5 bases). V dropped 6 bases and J dropped 7 bases, with 25 bases sitting between them. The CDR3 totals 17 residues. Germline assignment: CDR1 LNHDA and CDR2 SQIVND (reference sequence). CDR3 nucleotides: TGTGCCAGTAGCTTTGGTCGAATAGGAGGGGAAGGACAGCCCCAGCATTTT. Translation: CASSFGRIGGEGQPQHF.

This clone was seen a few times. The V call is TRBV5-1, the J call TRBJ1-1; D perhaps matches TRBD1 (6 bases). The CDR3 has 15 amino acids. Trimming left V 4 bases short and J 3 bases short, with 16 bases between. Per the germline V gene, CDR1 is SGHRS and CDR2 is YFSETQ. CDR3 nucleotides: TGCGCCAGCAGCCCCTTCGGGGAGGGGGACACTGAAGCTTTCTTT. Its translation: CASSPFGEGDTEAFF.

The chain couples TRBV20-1 to TRBJ2-7; 8 bases line up with TRBD1. This CDR3 comprises 11 residues. Germline CDR1 is DFQATT and CDR2 is SNEGSKA (reference sequence). V lost 5 bases, J lost 5 bases, and 2 bases stayed unmatched. The CDR3 DNA reads as TGCAGTGCTTGGACAGGGAACGAGCAGTACTTC. This translates into CSAWTGNEQYF.

This chain uses TRBV5-1 with TRBJ2-1; D is ambiguous. The CDR3 totals 15 residues. Trimming shortened V by 2 bases and J by 0 bases, and 9 bases separated the two germline ends. Germline lookup yields CDR1 SGHRS and CDR2 YFSETQ. The DNA of the CDR3 is TGCGCCAGCAGCTTAGTTTGGAGCTCCTACAATGAGCAGTTCTTC. It translates to CASSLVWSSYNEQFF.

This chain links TRBV5-1 with TRBJ2-1, with TRBD1 matching over 8 bases. Germline-derived CDR1 and CDR2 are SGHRS and YFSETQ. V lost 4 bases to trimming and J lost 0 bases; unmatched junction nucleotides: 3. This CDR3 comprises 15 residues. The CDR3 region is CASSRDRSSYNEQFF. DNA for the CDR3: TGCGCCAGCAGCCGGGACAGGAGCTCCTACAATGAGCAGTTCTTC.

Written as DNA, the CDR3 is TGTGCCAGCAGCCTCAAAGGGGGCGGGACTGAAGCTTTCTTT. It yields the protein CASSLKGGGTEAFF. The chain combines TRBV7-2 with TRBJ1-1, with 7 positions matching TRBD1. The CDR3 is 14 residues long. The V gene end was trimmed by 5 bases and the J gene end by 5 bases; junction bases not matched to a gene: 8. Germline lookup yields CDR1 SGHTA and CDR2 FQGNSA.

The chain uses TRBV4-1 and TRBJ1-2; D unresolved. Trimming took off 4 bases at V and 0 bases at J, with 12 bases between the two ends. The germline V gene has CDR1 MGHRA and CDR2 YSYEKL. This CDR3 comprises 15 residues. CDR3 nucleotides: TGCGCCAGCAGCCGCCGGGGTGGCTCTAACTATGGCTACACCTTC. Translation: CASSRRGGSNYGYTF.

In this sample, this clone turned up once. CDR3 loop: CASSPGQGIGKLFF. The DNA of the CDR3 is TGTGCCAGCAGCCCCGGACAGGGGATTGGAAAACTGTTTTTT. The genes are TRBV3-1 (or the pseudogene TRBV3-2) and TRBJ1-4; 9 positions match TRBD1. From germline, CDR1 is LGHDT and CDR2 YNNKEL (reference sequence). V was pared by 4 bases and J by 10 bases, with 7 bases of the junction left unmatched. The CDR3 length is 14 residues.

V and J are TRBV5-1 and TRBJ1-1, with D perhaps TRBD1 (5 bases). Per germline, CDR1 SGHRS and CDR2 YFSETQ. CDR3 length equals 14 residues. The V gene lost 4 bases and the J gene lost 1 base, with 11 bases spanning the gap. CDR3 nucleotide sequence: TGCGCCAGCAGCCCCGGGGGGGGGAACACTGAAGCTTTCTTT. It yields the protein CASSPGGGNTEAFF. Full variable domain (missing parts from reference TRBV5-1 and TRBJ1-1): KAGVTQTPRYLIKTRGQQVTLSCSPISGHRSVSWYQQTPGQGLQFLFEYFSETQRNKGNFPGRFSGRQFSNSRSEMNVSTLELGDSALYLCASSPGGGNTEAFFGQGTRLTVV.

On this clone itself: Other DNA sequences in this specimen translate into the identical CDR3. The chain carries TRBV5-1 and TRBJ1-5; no clear D gene. Looked up from germline, CDR1 is SGHRS and CDR2 is YFSETQ. The CDR3 spans 14 residues. With 4 bases removed from V and 1 base from J, the gap between germline ends came to 9 bases. CDR3 protein: CASSLGGSNQPQHF. CDR3 nucleotide sequence: TGCGCCAGCAGCCTGGGAGGCAGCAATCAGCCCCAGCATTTT. Using reference TRBV5-1 and TRBJ1-5 for the parts outside the CDR3, the full variable domain is KAGVTQTPRYLIKTRGQQVTLSCSPISGHRSVSWYQQTPGQGLQFLFEYFSETQRNKGNFPGRFSGRQFSNSRSEMNVSTLELGDSALYLCASSLGGSNQPQHFGDGTRLSIL.

The chain carries TRBV7-2 and TRBJ1-4; 9 positions agree with TRBD1. CDR1 SGHTA and CDR2 FQGNSA come from the germline V gene. CDR3 length: 15 amino acids. Losses at the gene ends were 3 bases for V and 7 bases for J; bases not matched to a gene: 6. The CDR3 reads CASSFPGQGVEKLFF. In DNA form, the CDR3 reads TGTGCCAGCAGCTTTCCGGGACAGGGCGTTGAAAAACTGTTTTTT.

The V gene is TRBV3-1 (or the pseudogene TRBV3-2), the J gene TRBJ2-7; 8 positions agree with TRBD1. V was clipped by 0 bases and J by 0 bases; unmatched bases: 10. This CDR3 region has 18 residues. The germline gives CDR1 LGHDT, CDR2 YNNKEL (reference sequence). CDR3 nucleotides: TGTGCCAGCAGCCAAGAAGTGTTCCGGGACAGGCGCTCCTACGAGCAGTACTTC. Protein product: CASSQEVFRDRRSYEQYF.

The chain carries TRBV6-2 or TRBV6-3 and TRBJ1-2, with unresolved D. The CDR3 is 15 amino acids. Trimming removed 0 bases at V and 4 bases at J, with 12 bases between. From germline, CDR1 is MNHEY and CDR2 SVGEGT. The CDR3: CASSYSISAVYGYTF. CDR3 bases: TGTGCCAGCAGTTACTCGATCTCGGCGGTCTATGGCTACACCTTC.

Comments on this clone: Additional DNA sequences in this sample encode the identical CDR3. The chain has TRBV19 and TRBJ1-2; 7 bases agree with TRBD1. CDR3 length: 13 residues. CDR1 is LNHDA, CDR2 SQIVND, per germline (reference sequence). The V gene end was trimmed by 3 bases and the J gene end by 4 bases; junction bases not matched to a gene: 2. The CDR3 bases are TGTGCCAGTAGTATCGACAGGGTCTATGGCTACACCTTC. Encoded protein: CASSIDRVYGYTF.

The chain uses TRBV15 and TRBJ1-2, with D tentatively TRBD1 (6 bases). The CDR3 is 16 amino acids. CDR1 and CDR2 from the germline V gene are LNHNV and YYDKDF (reference sequence). V was pared by 0 bases and J by 6 bases, with 17 bases between. The CDR3 DNA reads as TGTGCCACCAGCAGAGATGTGGGGGGGCAGAAGGATGGCTACACCTTC. It specifies CATSRDVGGQKDGYTF.